This T cell receptor (beta chain) came from a study of CD4 T cells in relation to SARS-CoV-2 and coronaviruses. Turning to the study itself: Convalescent patients were seven or eight males and a few females; two were Hispanic. Study-wide points: According to naive versus memory sequencing, detected responses are memory recall, not newly primed.

Trimming removed 0 bases at V and 1 base at J, with 10 bases between. CDR1 is SGDLS and CDR2 is YYNGEE in the germline V gene. The CDR3 covers 15 residues. This clone has a handful of counts. What it binds is not known. Here immunoSEQ multiplex PCR was the method, and the copy in TCRdb shows in-frame clones only, minus some. The table records 36,000 or so clones, 77% of them present only once. Naive or memory CD4+ cells were cultured 1:1 with T cell-depleted PBMCs plus CEF. The sequenced material came from memory CD4+ T cells from PBMCs, cultured in vitro. This sequence was found in an adult with COVID-19. V and J are TRBV9 and TRBJ1-1, with TRBD1 as a possible D gene (5 bases). The CDR3 is CASSVGKGPNTEAFF. The CDR3 coding sequence is TGTGCCAGCAGCGTAGGTAAGGGACCGAACACTGAAGCTTTCTTT. Full variable domain (outside the CDR3, taken from reference TRBV9 and TRBJ1-1): DSGVTQTPKHLITATGQRVTLRCSPRSGDLSVYWYQQSLDQGLQFLIQYYNGEERAKGNILERFSAQQFPDLHSELNLSSLELGDSALYFCASSVGKGPNTEAFFGQGTRLTVV.